The 16 T cell receptor beta chains listed next were all sequenced from one sample in a study of beta chain features in type 1 diabetes. The investigators reverse transcribed all of the isolated RNA, so they sequenced expressed TCRB transcripts. Some clones are missing from TCRdb's copy, which holds only in-frame ones; the method was immunoSEQ multiplex PCR. The repertoire holds about 150,000 clones, about 8.5% seen once, with 0.55% to 0.75% in the top ten. What was sequenced was central memory CD4+ T cells from blood. These TCRs come from a man aged 18-30 years in good health.

This clone has more than one count but fewer than ten. This sequence joins TRBV27 and TRBJ2-7, with 10 bases fitting TRBD2. CDR1 MNHEY and CDR2 SMNVEV come from the germline V gene (reference sequence). V lost 6 bases, J lost 6 bases, and 11 bases stayed unmatched. The CDR3 is 15 amino acids. CDR3 sequence reads: CASRGYLAGEGEQYF. The CDR3 coding sequence is TGTGCCAGCAGGGGGTATCTAGCGGGAGAGGGCGAGCAGTACTTC.

In this sample, this clone turned up a few times. This chain uses TRBV30 with TRBJ2-7, with 7 nucleotides matching TRBD1. The CDR3 covers 13 residues. The trim removed 5 bases at V and 2 bases at J, leaving 6 bases unmatched. CDR1 and CDR2 (germline): GTSNPN, SVGIG (reference sequence). This chain's CDR3 is CAWAGTVPYEQYF. CDR3 DNA sequence: TGTGCCTGGGCAGGGACAGTACCCTACGAGCAGTACTTC.

This clone was recorded a few times. This chain connects TRBV7-8 to TRBJ2-7, with 7 bases matching TRBD1. The CDR3 extends over 14 amino acids. Germline V gene lookup returns CDR1 SGHVS and CDR2 FQNEAQ. The J segment lost 7 bases and the V segment lost 4 bases, leaving 10 bases of the junction unmatched. The CDR3, as DNA: TGTGCCAGCAGCTCCCGGGACAGACCCCGGGAGCAGTACTTC. It yields the protein CASSSRDRPREQYF.

This clone was seen more than once but under ten times. The chain combines TRBV30 with TRBJ2-2; TRBD1 matches 10 bases. V dropped 3 bases and J dropped 6; count of bases not matched to a gene: 7. Germline assignment: CDR1 GTSNPN and CDR2 SVGIG (reference sequence). This CDR3 comprises 15 residues. The CDR3 here is CAWRFKGTGAGELFF. CDR3 nucleotides: TGTGCCTGGAGATTCAAAGGGACAGGGGCCGGGGAGCTGTTTTTT.

A few counts support this clone. V is TRBV10-3 and J is TRBJ2-2; D perhaps matches TRBD2 (6 bases). Trimming left V 5 bases short and J 4 bases short, with 17 bases between. The germline V gene has CDR1 ENHRY and CDR2 SYGVKD. The CDR3 covers 16 residues. The DNA of the CDR3 is TGTGCCATCAGTCCGGGGCGGGGTTACGGCACCGGGGAGCTGTTTTTT. This translates into CAISPGRGYGTGELFF.

This clone was observed a few times. The rearrangement uses TRBV11-2 and TRBJ2-1; 8 positions match TRBD2. The V segment lost 4 bases and the J segment 9 bases; nucleotides outside the gene matches: 11. The CDR3 totals 15 residues. Germline assignment: CDR1 SGHAT and CDR2 FQNNGV. The CDR3 reads CASSSRGGPGIEQFF. CDR3 coding DNA: TGTGCCAGCAGCTCACGCGGGGGGCCTGGGATTGAGCAGTTCTTC.

J is TRBJ1-1 and V is TRBV7-2; a weak D match, TRBD1 (6 bases). The CDR3 loop spans 15 amino acids. Deletions cut 6 bases from V and 2 bases from J, with 16 bases between. The germline V gene encodes CDR1 SGHTA and CDR2 FQGNSA. The CDR3 sequence: CASRETGILNTEAFF. CDR3 bases: TGTGCCAGCAGGGAAACAGGGATCCTCAACACTGAAGCTTTCTTT.

A word on this clone: A much larger clone sits a single nucleotide away, making a read error possible. Other DNA sequences in the sample encode the same CDR3. The CDR3 bases are TGTGCCAGCAGCTTGGGACAGGGGAACACTGAAGCTTTCTTT. Its protein is CASSLGQGNTEAFF. This sequence joins TRBV7-3 and TRBJ1-1, with TRBD1 identical over 9 bases. Germline trimming cut 3 bases from V and 1 base from J; bases unmatched to any gene: 0. Germline values: CDR1 SGHTA, CDR2 FQGTGA. The CDR3 has 14 amino acids.

This chain connects TRBV11-2 to TRBJ2-5; 7 nucleotides line up with TRBD1. Germline CDR1 SGHAT, CDR2 FQNNGV. CDR3 length: 13 residues. V shed 6 bases, J shed 4 bases, and the junction held 5 bases outside the gene matches. The CDR3: CASRPTGIETQYF. CDR3 DNA: TGTGCCAGCAGACCGACAGGGATAGAGACCCAGTACTTC.

V is TRBV7-3 and J is TRBJ2-1; 7 bases match TRBD1. The germline gives CDR1 SGHTA, CDR2 FQGTGA. V dropped 2 bases and J dropped 8; count of bases not matched to a gene: 9. This CDR3 is 15 amino acids long. CDR3 bases: TGTGCCAGCAGCTTAGACCCGGGACAGTTAGATGAGCAGTTCTTC. Amino acids: CASSLDPGQLDEQFF.

This clone has ten or more counts. The rearrangement links TRBV30 to TRBJ2-6; 7 nucleotides match TRBD1. This CDR3 has 15 amino acids. Per germline, CDR1 GTSNPN and CDR2 SVGIG (reference sequence). After removal of 5 bases from V and 0 bases from J, the junction contained 4 bases not matched to a gene. Here the CDR3 reads CAWQTGSSGANVLTF. Written as DNA, the CDR3 is TGTGCCTGGCAGACAGGGAGCTCTGGGGCCAACGTCCTGACTTTC.

This clone appeared a few times. V usage is TRBV7-9 and J usage is TRBJ2-7; TRBD1 aligns across 10 bases. The V and J ends lost 5 bases and 3 bases, in that order; junction bases with no gene match: 7. Germline loops: CDR1 SEHNR, CDR2 FQNEAQ (reference sequence). The CDR3 runs 15 residues. The CDR3 loop reads CASSPGTGASYEQYF. CDR3 nucleotide sequence: TGTGCCAGCAGCCCCGGGACAGGGGCCAGCTACGAGCAGTACTTC.

In this sample, this clone turned up many times. CDR3 sequence: CASSWAIREGLNQPQHF. The CDR3 DNA follows: TGCGCCAGCAGTTGGGCGATCCGGGAAGGGCTCAATCAGCCCCAGCATTTT. This chain links TRBV23-1 with TRBJ1-5, with unresolved D. TRBV23-1 is sorted into the ORF group, with uncertain function. The CDR3 has 17 amino acids. Trimming removed 5 bases at V and 3 bases at J, with 20 bases between.

This clone showed up many times. Other nucleotide sequences in the sample specify the same CDR3. The chain is built from TRBV29-1 and TRBJ1-5; D is perhaps TRBD1 (5 bases). V lost 4 bases and J 1 base, leaving 8 bases between the germline ends. The CDR3 extends over 13 amino acids. The germline CDR1 and CDR2 sequences are SQVTM and ANQGSEA. CDR3 DNA: TGCAGCGTTGCGGGGGGGAGCAATCAGCCCCAGCATTTT. Amino acid sequence: CSVAGGSNQPQHF.

This clone was seen only a few times. The chain carries TRBV7-2 and TRBJ2-3; 8 bases map to TRBD1. Looked up from germline, CDR1 is SGHTA and CDR2 is FQGNSA. This CDR3 comprises 14 residues. V was pared by 5 bases and J by 1 base, with 2 bases of the junction left unmatched. The CDR3 spells CASSRGQGTDTQYF. The DNA for the CDR3 is TGTGCCAGCAGCCGGGGACAGGGCACAGATACGCAGTATTTT.

The sample holds a few counts of this clone. This sequence joins TRBV7-8 and TRBJ2-7; 12 nucleotides match TRBD2. The CDR3 sequence is 18 residues long. V shed 2 bases and J 6 bases; nucleotides not matched to a gene: 14. Per germline, CDR1 SGHVS and CDR2 FQNEAQ. CDR3 in amino acids: CASSLSGLAGSSAGEQYF. In nucleotides, the CDR3 is TGTGCCAGCAGCTTATCCGGACTAGCGGGATCTTCTGCTGGCGAGCAGTACTTC.